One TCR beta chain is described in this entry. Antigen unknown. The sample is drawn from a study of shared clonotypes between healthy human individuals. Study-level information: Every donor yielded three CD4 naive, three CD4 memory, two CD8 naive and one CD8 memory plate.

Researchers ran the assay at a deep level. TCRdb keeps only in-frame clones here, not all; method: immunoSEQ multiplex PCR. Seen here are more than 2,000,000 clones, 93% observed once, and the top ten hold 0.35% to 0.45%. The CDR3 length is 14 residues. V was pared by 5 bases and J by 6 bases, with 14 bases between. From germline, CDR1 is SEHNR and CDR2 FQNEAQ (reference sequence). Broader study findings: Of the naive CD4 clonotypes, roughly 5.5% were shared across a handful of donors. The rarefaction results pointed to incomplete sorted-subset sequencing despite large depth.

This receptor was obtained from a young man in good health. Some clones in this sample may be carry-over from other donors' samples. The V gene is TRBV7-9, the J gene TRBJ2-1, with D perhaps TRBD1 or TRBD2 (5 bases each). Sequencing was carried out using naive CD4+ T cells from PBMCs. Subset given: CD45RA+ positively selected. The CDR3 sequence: CASSPGDRGNEQFF. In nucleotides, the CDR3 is TGTGCCAGCAGCCCTGGGGACCGGGGCAATGAGCAGTTCTTC.